This passage covers 21 T cell receptor beta chains from one sample sequenced in a study of patients and donors after allogeneic stem cell transplantation. Using its own MiXCR run on the RT-PCR reads, TCRdb lists one record per CDR3 protein. The sample shows about 96,000 distinct CDR3 sequences, approximately 49% of them seen only once. Sequenced sample: blood, either unsorted or a sorted T cell fraction (not recorded which). The receptors stem from a human donor who was either an allogeneic HSCT recipient or a stem cell or donor lymphocyte infusion donor (not recorded which). It is not recorded whose cells these are; they may come from a transplant donor.

At least ten counts were recorded for this clonotype. The chain is built from TRBV12-3 or TRBV12-4 and TRBJ1-1; 11 bases fit TRBD1. The CDR3 consists of 14 residues. The ends lost 6 bases at V and 7 bases at J; junction bases unmatched: 7. CDR3 DNA sequence: TGTGCCAGCAGCCCGGACAGGGGGCGAATTGAAGCTTTCTTT. It specifies CASSPDRGRIEAFF.

This clonotype was observed a few times. The chain is built from TRBV9 and TRBJ1-6; 8 nucleotides align to TRBD1. Germline assignment: CDR1 SGDLS and CDR2 YYNGEE. The CDR3 runs 15 residues. With 3 bases clipped from V and 11 bases from J, the junction kept 10 bases outside the gene matches. DNA of the CDR3: TGTGCCAGCAGCGCGACTGACAGGGGAGGGGCACCCCTCCACTTT. This codes for CASSATDRGGAPLHF.

The chain is built from TRBV2 and TRBJ2-3, with D possibly being TRBD1 or TRBD2 (5 bases each). The V gene's germline CDR1 is SNHLY and CDR2 FYNNEI. This CDR3 is built from 14 residues. V lost 3 bases, J lost 1 base, and 8 bases lay in between. The CDR3 sequence is CASSDQGGTDTQYF. CDR3 coding DNA: TGTGCCAGCAGTGACCAGGGAGGCACAGATACGCAGTATTTT.

The J gene is TRBJ2-7, the V gene TRBV4-3; D is unclear. CDR1 and CDR2 from the germline V gene are LGHNA and YSLEER. V lost 0 bases, J lost 5 bases, and 14 bases lay in between. The CDR3 is 15 residues long. CDR3 residues: CASSQDVGFINEQYF. The DNA for the CDR3 is TGCGCCAGCAGCCAAGATGTCGGCTTTATCAACGAGCAGTACTTC.

This clonotype has a count of ten or more. J is TRBJ1-4 and V is TRBV5-6; weak D call: TRBD1 (6 bases). Trimming left V 4 bases short and J 0 bases short, with 10 bases between. This CDR3 is built from 15 residues. Germline V gene sequence: CDR1 SGHDT, CDR2 YYEEEE. CDR3 nucleotides: TGTGCCAGCAGCGGGGGCCAAGCAACTAATGAAAAACTGTTTTTT. Protein: CASSGGQATNEKLFF.

This rearrangement joins TRBV6-1 to TRBJ1-2; 7 nucleotides agree with TRBD1. Germline CDR1 reads MNHNS; CDR2 reads SASEGT. This CDR3 has 16 amino acids. After removal of 3 bases from V and 0 bases from J, the junction contained 7 bases not matched to a gene. The CDR3 sequence: CASSDRTGLANYGYTF. In DNA, the CDR3 is TGTGCCAGCAGTGATCGGACAGGCCTTGCTAACTATGGCTACACCTTC.

The J gene is TRBJ2-3, the V gene TRBV27; D is unresolved. CDR1 is MNHEY, CDR2 SMNVEV, per germline (reference sequence). The CDR3 runs 13 residues. The germline V and J ends were trimmed by 0 bases and 10 bases, with 11 bases remaining between them. CDR3 sequence reads: CASSLSEFYAQYF. The CDR3 bases are TGTGCCAGCAGTTTATCGGAATTTTACGCGCAGTATTTT.

This clonotype occurred a few times. The chain links TRBV6-5 to TRBJ1-1; possibly TRBD1 for D (6 bases). The germline gives CDR1 MNHEY, CDR2 SVGAGI. V lost 4 bases to trimming and J lost 0 bases, with 12 bases between them. The CDR3 is 15 residues long. The CDR3 spells CASSSQQGMNTEAFF. Here the CDR3 DNA reads TGTGCCAGCAGTTCCCAACAGGGAATGAACACTGAAGCTTTCTTT.

The chain recombines TRBV27 with TRBJ1-2, with unresolved D. Germline loops: CDR1 MNHEY, CDR2 SMNVEV (reference sequence). The ends were cut back, 3 bases at V and 8 bases at J, with 13 bases in the middle. The CDR3 contains 13 residues. The CDR3 protein is CASSFLTREGYTF. The CDR3 DNA sequence: TGTGCCAGCAGTTTCCTGACCCGAGAAGGCTACACCTTC.

The genes are TRBV20-1 and TRBJ2-7; 8 nucleotides match TRBD1. CDR3 length: 13 residues. Germline values: CDR1 DFQATT, CDR2 SNEGSKA (reference sequence). The trim removed 3 bases at V and 1 base at J, leaving 2 bases unmatched. The DNA for the CDR3 is TGCAGTGCTAGGTGGGACAGGTCCTACGAGCAGTACTTC. The encoded protein is CSARWDRSYEQYF.

The chain joins TRBV4-2 to TRBJ2-5, with 11 bases identical to TRBD1. The CDR3 extends over 15 amino acids. Trimming cost V 4 bases and J 4 bases; bases outside gene matches: 5. Germline V gene sequence: CDR1 LGHNA, CDR2 YNFKEQ. DNA for the CDR3: TGTGCCAGCAGCCGAGGAGGACAGGGGGCAGAGACCCAGTACTTC. This encodes CASSRGGQGAETQYF.

This chain links TRBV15 with TRBJ1-4; 7 nucleotides match TRBD1. Germline CDR1 reads LNHNV; CDR2 reads YYDKDF (reference sequence). The V gene end was trimmed by 4 bases and the J gene end by 7 bases; junction bases not matched to a gene: 6. The CDR3 loop spans 14 amino acids. In DNA, the CDR3 is TGTGCCACCAGCAAGGCAGGGGGATTTGAAAAACTGTTTTTT. As protein: CATSKAGGFEKLFF.

This clonotype came up a few times. This chain joins TRBV5-4 and TRBJ1-2; the D gene is possibly TRBD1 (6 bases). Trimming pared 0 bases from V and 8 bases from J, leaving 11 bases between. CDR1 SGHNT and CDR2 YYREEE come from the germline V gene (reference sequence). CDR3 size: 13 residues. The CDR3 region is CASSLASGEGYTF. DNA for the CDR3: TGTGCCAGCAGCTTGGCGTCAGGGGAGGGCTACACCTTC. The full variable domain, its missing parts supplied by reference TRBV5-4 and TRBJ1-2, is ETGVTQSPTHLIKTRGQQVTLRCSSQSGHNTVSWYQQALGQGPQFIFQYYREEENGRGNFPPRFSGLQFPNYSSELNVNALELDDSALYLCASSLASGEGYTFGSGTRLTVV.

V and J are TRBV6-5 and TRBJ1-3; 7 bases fit TRBD1. The junction had 12 bases not matched to a gene; V was cut back by 5 bases and J by 2 bases. Per the germline V gene, CDR1 is MNHEY and CDR2 is SVGAGI. This CDR3 is 17 amino acids long. CDR3 in amino acids: CASSTLRTGSAGNTIYF. The CDR3 DNA sequence: TGTGCCAGCAGTACCCTCCGGACAGGTTCGGCTGGAAACACCATATATTTT.

This clonotype was counted only a few times. The chain is built from TRBV12-3 or TRBV12-4 and TRBJ1-6, with a weak D call TRBD1 (5 bases). V was pared by 3 bases and J by 9 bases, with 15 bases between. The CDR3 length is 15 residues. CDR3 in DNA: TGTGCCAGCAGTTTTAGGGACGCGTCGGGTTCACCCCTCCACTTT. The encoded protein is CASSFRDASGSPLHF.

This clonotype was detected only a few times. The V gene is TRBV30, the J gene TRBJ1-1; unclear D gene. Germline CDR1 and CDR2: GTSNPN and SVGIG (reference sequence). The CDR3 has 14 residues. V lost 0 bases and J lost 3, with 11 bases in between. This chain's CDR3 is CAWSVAPWDTEAFF. The DNA of the CDR3 is TGTGCCTGGAGTGTGGCCCCCTGGGACACTGAAGCTTTCTTT.

The J gene is TRBJ2-1, the V gene TRBV7-9; a possible D gene is TRBD2 (5 bases). The CDR3 extends over 17 amino acids. Trimming shortened V by 5 bases and J by 8 bases, and 25 bases separated the two germline ends. Germline V gene sequence: CDR1 SEHNR, CDR2 FQNEAQ (reference sequence). The chain's CDR3 is CASSPSATGSFPDEQFF. CDR3 DNA sequence: TGTGCCAGCAGCCCTTCTGCGACGGGATCCTTCCCCGATGAGCAGTTCTTC.

The chain has TRBV5-1 and TRBJ2-3; D perhaps matches TRBD1 (6 bases). Germline values: CDR1 SGHRS, CDR2 YFSETQ. The V end lost 4 bases, the J end lost 2 bases, and 17 bases lay between the germline ends. There are 16 residues in the CDR3. CDR3 sequence reads: CASSIYSGQITDTQYF. The CDR3, as DNA: TGCGCCAGCAGCATATACTCGGGACAAATCACAGATACGCAGTATTTT. Looking up the rest from reference TRBV5-1 and TRBJ2-3 gives the full variable domain: KAGVTQTPRYLIKTRGQQVTLSCSPISGHRSVSWYQQTPGQGLQFLFEYFSETQRNKGNFPGRFSGRQFSNSRSEMNVSTLELGDSALYLCASSIYSGQITDTQYFGPGTRLTVL.

The V call is TRBV4-3, the J call TRBJ1-4, with 7 bases aligning to TRBD1. The length of the CDR3 is 17 residues. Trimming at V came to 0 bases and at J to 4 bases, leaving 8 bases not matched to a gene. CDR1 is LGHNA, CDR2 YSLEER, per germline. The CDR3 region is CASSQDGATGRNEKLFF. CDR3 in DNA: TGCGCCAGCAGCCAAGATGGAGCGACAGGGCGTAATGAAAAACTGTTTTTT.

This clonotype occurred a few times. The chain carries TRBV5-1 and TRBJ2-7, with 9 bases matching TRBD2. The length of the CDR3 is 15 residues. V shed 4 bases and J 0 bases; nucleotides not matched to a gene: 5. Germline loops: CDR1 SGHRS, CDR2 YFSETQ. CDR3 sequence reads: CASSRTSVNSYEQYF. The DNA for the CDR3 is TGCGCCAGCAGCCGGACTAGCGTTAACTCCTACGAGCAGTACTTC.

The chain joins TRBV5-1 to TRBJ1-1; D unclear. V lost 3 bases, J lost 4 bases, and 10 bases lay in between. There are 13 residues in the CDR3. Germline CDR1 and CDR2: SGHRS and YFSETQ. CDR3 bases: TGCGCCAGCAGCTCCTTGGACGCCACTGAAGCTTTCTTT. This sequence encodes CASSSLDATEAFF.